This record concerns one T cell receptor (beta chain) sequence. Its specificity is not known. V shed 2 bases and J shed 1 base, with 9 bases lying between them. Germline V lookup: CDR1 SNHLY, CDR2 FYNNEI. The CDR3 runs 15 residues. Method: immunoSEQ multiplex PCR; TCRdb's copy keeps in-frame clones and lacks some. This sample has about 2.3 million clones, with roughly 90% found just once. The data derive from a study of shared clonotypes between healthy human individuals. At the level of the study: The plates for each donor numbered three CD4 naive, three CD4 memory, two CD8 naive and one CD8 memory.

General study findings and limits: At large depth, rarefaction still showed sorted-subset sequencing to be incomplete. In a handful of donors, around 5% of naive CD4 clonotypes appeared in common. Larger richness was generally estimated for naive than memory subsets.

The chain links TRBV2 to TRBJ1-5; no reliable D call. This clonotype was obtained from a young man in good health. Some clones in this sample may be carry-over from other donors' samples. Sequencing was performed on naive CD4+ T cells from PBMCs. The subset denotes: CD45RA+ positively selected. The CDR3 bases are TGTGCCAGCAGTGAACGGTGGGCAAGCAATCAGCCCCAGCATTTT. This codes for CASSERWASNQPQHF.